The 2 T cell receptor beta chains below were found in one sample sequenced in a study of T cells in Graves' hyperthyroidism and ophthalmopathy. Authors of the study amplified TCR beta CDR3 regions from RNA transcripts. The TCR CDR3 first-round RT-PCR relied on the HTBI primer set. MiXCR was run by TCRdb on the multiplex PCR reads, yielding one entry per CDR3 protein. The repertoire holds roughly 530,000 distinct CDR3 sequences, with more than 15% as singletons. The sequenced sample consisted of blood. These receptors all stem from a young woman with Graves' ophthalmopathy.

This clonotype was detected ten times or more. This chain uses TRBV11-1 with TRBJ2-5; D unresolved. Trimming took 1 base from V and 5 from J, leaving 8 bases between them. The germline CDR1 and CDR2 sequences are SGHAT and FQDESV (reference sequence). The CDR3 has 13 residues. CDR3 amino acids: CASSLGIWETQYF. In DNA, the CDR3 is TGTGCCAGCAGCTTAGGCATATGGGAGACCCAGTACTTC. Variable domain in full (rest from reference TRBV11-1 and TRBJ2-5): EAEVAQSPRYKITEKSQAVAFWCDPISGHATLYWYRQILGQGPELLVQFQDESVVDDSQLPKDRFSAERLKGVDSTLKIQPAELGDSAMYLCASSLGIWETQYFGPGTRLLVL.

This clonotype was seen a handful of times. The rearrangement joins TRBV6-6 to TRBJ1-6, with D possibly being TRBD1 (5 bases). The V gene lost 0 bases and the J gene lost 1 base, with 16 bases spanning the gap. The CDR3 runs 19 residues. CDR1 and CDR2 (germline): MNHNY, SVGAGI (reference sequence). The CDR3 sequence: CASSYSSGGEESYNSPLHF. Here the CDR3 DNA reads TGTGCCAGCAGTTACTCGAGCGGGGGTGAAGAATCCTATAATTCACCCCTCCACTTT.